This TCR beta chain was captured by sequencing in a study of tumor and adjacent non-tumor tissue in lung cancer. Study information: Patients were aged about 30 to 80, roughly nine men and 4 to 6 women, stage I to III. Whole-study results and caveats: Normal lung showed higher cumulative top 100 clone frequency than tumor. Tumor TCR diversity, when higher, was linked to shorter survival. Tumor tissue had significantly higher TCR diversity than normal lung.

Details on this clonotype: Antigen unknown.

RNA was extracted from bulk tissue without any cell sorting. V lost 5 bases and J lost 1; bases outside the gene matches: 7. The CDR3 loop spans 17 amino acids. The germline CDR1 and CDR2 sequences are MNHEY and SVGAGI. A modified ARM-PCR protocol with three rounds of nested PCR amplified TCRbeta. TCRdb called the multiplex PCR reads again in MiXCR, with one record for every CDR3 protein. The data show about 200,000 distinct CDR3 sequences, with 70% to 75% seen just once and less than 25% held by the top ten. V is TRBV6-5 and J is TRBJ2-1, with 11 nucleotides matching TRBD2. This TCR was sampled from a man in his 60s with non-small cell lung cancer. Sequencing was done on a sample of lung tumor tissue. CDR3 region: CASSPVAGGSSYNEQFF. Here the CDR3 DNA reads TGTGCCAGCAGTCCCGTAGCGGGAGGGTCTTCCTACAATGAGCAGTTCTTC.